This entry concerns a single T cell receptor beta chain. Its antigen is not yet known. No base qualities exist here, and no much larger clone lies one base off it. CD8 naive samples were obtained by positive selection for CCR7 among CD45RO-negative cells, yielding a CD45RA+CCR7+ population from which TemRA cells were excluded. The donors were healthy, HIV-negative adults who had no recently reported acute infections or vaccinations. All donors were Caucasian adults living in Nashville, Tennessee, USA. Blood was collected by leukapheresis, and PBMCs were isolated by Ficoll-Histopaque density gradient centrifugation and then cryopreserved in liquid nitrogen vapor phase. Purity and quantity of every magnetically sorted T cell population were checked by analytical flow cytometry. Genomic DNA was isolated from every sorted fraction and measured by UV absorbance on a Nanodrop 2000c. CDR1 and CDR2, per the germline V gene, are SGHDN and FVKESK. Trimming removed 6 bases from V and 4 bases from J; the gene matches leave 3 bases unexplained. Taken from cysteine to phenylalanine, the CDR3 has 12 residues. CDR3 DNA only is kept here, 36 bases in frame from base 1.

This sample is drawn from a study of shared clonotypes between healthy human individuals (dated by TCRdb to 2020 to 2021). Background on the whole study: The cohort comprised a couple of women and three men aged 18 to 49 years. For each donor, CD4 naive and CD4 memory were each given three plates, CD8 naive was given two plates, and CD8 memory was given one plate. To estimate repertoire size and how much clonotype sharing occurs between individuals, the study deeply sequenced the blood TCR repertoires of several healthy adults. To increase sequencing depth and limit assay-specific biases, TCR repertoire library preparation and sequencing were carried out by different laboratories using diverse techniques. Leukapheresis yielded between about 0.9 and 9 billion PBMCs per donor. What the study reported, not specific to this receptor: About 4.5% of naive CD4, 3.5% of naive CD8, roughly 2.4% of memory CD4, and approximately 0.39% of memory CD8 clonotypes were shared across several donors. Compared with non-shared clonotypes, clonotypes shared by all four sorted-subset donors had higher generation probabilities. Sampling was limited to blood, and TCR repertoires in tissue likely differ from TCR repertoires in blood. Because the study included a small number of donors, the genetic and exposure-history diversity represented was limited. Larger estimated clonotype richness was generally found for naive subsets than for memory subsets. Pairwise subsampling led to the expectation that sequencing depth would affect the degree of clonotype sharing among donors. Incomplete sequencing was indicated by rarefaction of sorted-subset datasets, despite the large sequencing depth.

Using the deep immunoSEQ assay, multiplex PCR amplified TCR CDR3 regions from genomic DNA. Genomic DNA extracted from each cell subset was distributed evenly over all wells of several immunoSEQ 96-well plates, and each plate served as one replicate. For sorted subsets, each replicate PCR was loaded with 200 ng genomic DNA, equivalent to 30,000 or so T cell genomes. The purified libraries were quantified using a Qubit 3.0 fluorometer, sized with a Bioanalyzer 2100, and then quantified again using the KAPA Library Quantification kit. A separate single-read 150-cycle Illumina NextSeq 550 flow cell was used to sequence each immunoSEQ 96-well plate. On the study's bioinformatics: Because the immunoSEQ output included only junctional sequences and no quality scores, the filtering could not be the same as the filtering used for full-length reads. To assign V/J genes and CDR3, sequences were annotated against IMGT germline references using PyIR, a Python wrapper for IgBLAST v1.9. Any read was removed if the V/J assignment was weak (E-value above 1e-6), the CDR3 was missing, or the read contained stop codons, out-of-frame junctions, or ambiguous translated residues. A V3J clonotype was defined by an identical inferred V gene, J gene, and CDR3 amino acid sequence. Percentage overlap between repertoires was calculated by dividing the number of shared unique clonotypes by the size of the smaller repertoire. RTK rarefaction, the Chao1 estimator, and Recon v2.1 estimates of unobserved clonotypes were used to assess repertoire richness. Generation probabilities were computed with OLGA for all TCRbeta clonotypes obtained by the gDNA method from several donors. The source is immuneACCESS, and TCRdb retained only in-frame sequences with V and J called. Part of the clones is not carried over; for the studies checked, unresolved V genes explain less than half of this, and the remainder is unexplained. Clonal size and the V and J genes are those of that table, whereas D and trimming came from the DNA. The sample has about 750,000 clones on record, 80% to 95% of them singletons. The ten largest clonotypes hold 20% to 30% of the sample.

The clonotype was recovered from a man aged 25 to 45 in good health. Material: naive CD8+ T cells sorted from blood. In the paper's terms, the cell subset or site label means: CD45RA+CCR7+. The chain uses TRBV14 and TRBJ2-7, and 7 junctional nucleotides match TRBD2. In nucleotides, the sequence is TGTGCCAGCAGAGGAGCGGGGTACGAGCAGTACTTC. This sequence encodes CASRGAGYEQYF.